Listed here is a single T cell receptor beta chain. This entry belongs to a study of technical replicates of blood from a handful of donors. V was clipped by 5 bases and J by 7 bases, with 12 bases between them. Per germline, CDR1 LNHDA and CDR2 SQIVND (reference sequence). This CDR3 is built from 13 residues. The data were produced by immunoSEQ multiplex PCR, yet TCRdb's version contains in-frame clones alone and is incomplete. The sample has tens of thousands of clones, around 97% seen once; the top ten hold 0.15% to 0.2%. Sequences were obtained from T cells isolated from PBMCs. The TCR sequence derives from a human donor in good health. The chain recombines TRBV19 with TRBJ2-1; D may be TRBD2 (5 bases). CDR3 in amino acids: CASSWTGNNEQFF. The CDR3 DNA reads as TGTGCCAGTAGTTGGACGGGGAATAATGAGCAGTTCTTC.